The 18 T cell receptor beta chains listed next were all sequenced from one sample in a study of T-cell reconstitution after alpha-beta-depleted transplantation in children. Preparation of the TCRbeta library used unique molecular identifiers. One entry per CDR3 protein results from TCRdb running MiXCR on the PCR reads. Of about 540,000 distinct CDR3 sequences in the sample, approximately 20% were seen once. The sequences come from PBMCs from the stem cell graft donor, collected from the stem cell graft. Receptors were obtained from a human donor who donated a stem cell graft to a child with acute lymphoblastic leukemia.

This clonotype was seen a few times. The chain combines TRBV27 with TRBJ2-1, with D perhaps TRBD1 (6 bases). The V end lost 5 bases, the J end lost 6 bases, and 17 bases lay between the germline ends. CDR1 MNHEY and CDR2 SMNVEV come from the germline V gene (reference sequence). The CDR3 sequence is 15 residues long. The CDR3: CASSAFGTPLNEQFF. The CDR3 DNA reads TGTGCCAGCAGTGCATTCGGGACACCCCTCAATGAGCAGTTCTTC.

The chain joins TRBV5-1 to TRBJ1-1; D is possibly TRBD1 (5 bases). Germline V lookup: CDR1 SGHRS, CDR2 YFSETQ. Trimming took off 0 bases at V and 9 bases at J, with 9 bases between the two ends. The CDR3 length is 12 residues. The CDR3 nucleotides are TGCGCCAGCAGCTTGGTGGAGGGGAAAGCTTTCTTT. It translates to CASSLVEGKAFF.

The chain combines TRBV4-1 with TRBJ2-7; D unclear. In germline, CDR1 is MGHRA, CDR2 YSYEKL. V lost 0 bases and J lost 7, with 7 bases in between. CDR3 size: 12 residues. DNA for the CDR3: TGCGCCAGCAGCCAAGATTCCGGGGAGCAGTACTTC. Its protein is CASSQDSGEQYF.

The CDR3 DNA reads TGTGCCACCTCCGAGCTAGGCAACACCGGGGAGCTGTTTTTT. This translates into CATSELGNTGELFF. This sequence joins TRBV15 and TRBJ2-2; the D is unclear. The CDR3 totals 14 residues. Germline CDR1 LNHNV, CDR2 YYDKDF (reference sequence). The V and J ends lost 8 bases and 2 bases respectively, with 12 bases between them. The full variable domain, rest sourced from reference TRBV15 and TRBJ2-2, is DAMVIQNPRYQVTQFGKPVTLSCSQTLNHNVMYWYQQKSSQAPKLLFHYYDKDFNNEADTPDNFQSRRPNTSFCFLDIRSPGLGDTAMYLCATSELGNTGELFFGEGSRLTVL.

The chain uses TRBV14 and TRBJ2-3, with D hard to call. The V end lost 7 bases, the J end lost 1 base, and 9 bases lay between the germline ends. CDR3 length: 13 amino acids. CDR1 is SGHDN and CDR2 is FVKESK in the germline V gene. The DNA of the CDR3 is TGTGCCAGCACGGTCGCAGGCACAGATACGCAGTATTTT. Translated: CASTVAGTDTQYF.

This clonotype has only a few counts. This chain joins TRBV20-1 and TRBJ1-4; 7 bases match TRBD1. V was clipped by 8 bases and J by 3 bases; unmatched bases: 15. This CDR3 is 16 amino acids long. Germline CDR1 DFQATT, CDR2 SNEGSKA (reference sequence). As DNA, the CDR3 is TGCAGTACTGTAGGACGGGACAGCCCTTCTAATGAAAAACTGTTTTTT. It encodes CSTVGRDSPSNEKLFF.

The chain has TRBV29-1 and TRBJ2-6; D uncertain. The CDR3 has 15 residues. CDR1 is SQVTM, CDR2 ANQGSEA, per germline. V lost 6 bases and J 0 bases, leaving 12 bases between the germline ends. The DNA for the CDR3 is TGCAGCGTGACGCCAGCTTTCTCTGGGGCCAACGTCCTGACTTTC. This encodes CSVTPAFSGANVLTF.

V is TRBV12-3 or TRBV12-4 and J is TRBJ2-7; D remains unclear. V lost 1 base and J 1 base, leaving 11 bases between the germline ends. CDR3 length: 15 amino acids. As DNA, the CDR3 is TGTGCCAGCAGTTTAGGGTGGGGTCCGTCCTACGAGCAGTACTTC. It yields the protein CASSLGWGPSYEQYF.

The rearrangement uses TRBV10-2 and TRBJ2-5, with D uncertain. The germline V gene encodes CDR1 WSHSY and CDR2 SAAADI. The CDR3 is 13 amino acids. The ends were cut back, 10 bases at V and 4 bases at J, with 16 bases in the middle. CDR3 in amino acids: CATHTGGIETQYF. CDR3 DNA sequence: TGCGCCACGCATACGGGTGGGATAGAGACCCAGTACTTC.

This clonotype showed up just a few times. The rearrangement joins TRBV5-6 to TRBJ2-1; 8 bases are shared with TRBD2. CDR1 SGHDT and CDR2 YYEEEE come from the germline V gene. The J segment lost 0 bases and the V segment lost 4 bases, leaving 6 bases of the junction unmatched. The CDR3 has 16 amino acids. CDR3 amino acids: CASSGDSGGSYNEQFF. The CDR3, as DNA: TGTGCCAGCAGCGGAGACAGCGGGGGCTCCTACAATGAGCAGTTCTTC.

This clonotype was seen only a few times. V and J are TRBV5-1 and TRBJ2-2; 10 bases align to TRBD1. Germline assignment: CDR1 SGHRS and CDR2 YFSETQ. Germline trimming cut 0 bases from V and 5 bases from J; bases unmatched to any gene: 4. The CDR3 has 16 amino acids. CDR3 sequence (DNA): TGCGCCAGCAGCTTGGTTGGACAGGGGGTGACCGGGGAGCTGTTTTTT. This codes for CASSLVGQGVTGELFF.

This clonotype occurred many times. This sequence joins TRBV5-1 and TRBJ2-5; TRBD2 agrees at 14 bases. Per the germline V gene, CDR1 is SGHRS and CDR2 is YFSETQ. The CDR3 contains 17 residues. Unmatched junction bases numbered 9, after V lost 4 bases and J lost 4 bases. CDR3 sequence: CASSRNVGLAGGETQYF. Here the CDR3 DNA reads TGCGCCAGCAGCCGGAATGTTGGACTAGCGGGAGGAGAGACCCAGTACTTC.

CDR3 loop: CASSQEGTFSYNEQFF. The CDR3 nucleotides are TGTGCCAGCAGCCAAGAGGGAACGTTCTCCTACAATGAGCAGTTCTTC. V is TRBV4-2 and J is TRBJ2-1; D is unclear. The CDR3 has 16 amino acids. Germline V lookup: CDR1 LGHNA, CDR2 YNFKEQ. Trimming left V 0 bases short and J 0 bases short, with 9 bases between.

This clonotype occurred a few times. V gene TRBV29-1 combines with J gene TRBJ1-2, with D uncertain. V was shortened by 3 bases and J by 4 bases, with 15 bases between the two germline ends. Germline assignment: CDR1 SQVTM and CDR2 ANQGSEA. This CDR3 has 14 residues. CDR3 region: CSVEVDRAPYGYTF. The CDR3 DNA reads TGCAGCGTTGAGGTGGACCGAGCCCCCTATGGCTACACCTTC. Filled out from reference TRBV29-1 and TRBJ1-2, the complete variable domain reads SAVISQKPSRDICQRGTSLTIQCQVDSQVTMMFWYRQQPGQSLTLIATANQGSEATYESGFVIDKFPISRPNLTFSTLTVSNMSPEDSSIYLCSVEVDRAPYGYTFGSGTRLTVV.

V usage is TRBV30 and J usage is TRBJ1-5; D perhaps matches TRBD1 (6 bases). V lost 1 base and J 1 base, leaving 11 bases between the germline ends. Looked up from germline, CDR1 is GTSNPN and CDR2 is SVGIG (reference sequence). The CDR3 covers 15 residues. The CDR3 loop is CAWSAGHSSNQPQHF. CDR3 nucleotides: TGTGCCTGGAGTGCGGGACACTCGAGCAATCAGCCCCAGCATTTT.

This clonotype was counted ten times or more. This chain uses TRBV27 with TRBJ1-1; D may be TRBD1 (5 bases). The germline V and J ends were trimmed by 4 bases and 2 bases, with 8 bases remaining between them. Per germline, CDR1 MNHEY and CDR2 SMNVEV (reference sequence). There are 13 residues in the CDR3. Written as DNA, the CDR3 is TGTGCCAGCAGTTCGGGACTAAACACTGAAGCTTTCTTT. It encodes CASSSGLNTEAFF.

This chain links TRBV24-1 with TRBJ2-3; TRBD2 agrees at 8 bases. After removal of 3 bases from V and 6 bases from J, the junction contained 13 bases not matched to a gene. Germline V gene data show CDR1 as KGHDR and CDR2 as SFDVKD. The length of the CDR3 is 17 residues. CDR3: CATSDTRGGTHRDTQYF. In nucleotides, the CDR3 is TGTGCCACCAGTGATACACGGGGGGGGACGCACCGGGATACGCAGTATTTT.

This chain connects TRBV5-1 to TRBJ2-7; D gene uncertain. The CDR3 is made up of 14 amino acids. The germline V gene encodes CDR1 SGHRS and CDR2 YFSETQ. Between the trimmed V and J ends, which lost 0 bases and 1 base, there was a span of 8 bases. CDR3 DNA: TGCGCCAGCAGCTTGGTGTGGGATTCCTACGAGCAGTACTTC. It translates to CASSLVWDSYEQYF.